This entry describes one T cell receptor beta chain. Its target is unknown. J lost 3 bases, V lost 6 bases, and 9 bases had no gene match. Germline V CDR1 and CDR2: SGHTA, FQGNSA. The CDR3 is 15 amino acids. These data originate in a study of cytomegalovirus exposure and HLA in healthy donors. Study-level points and caveats: According to a later analysis, donors in an Asian-associated ancestry cluster reportedly had fewer N-insertions than the roughly 640-donor mean. TCR beta chain V- and J-gene trimming was linked, in a later analysis, to a missense variant in DCLRE1C. Among TCR beta chains of equal frequency, HLA-associated ones were more clonally expanded in a later analysis.

The PCR ran on 60 Vbeta and 13 Jbeta primers. The method was immunoSEQ multiplex PCR; TCRdb's version includes in-frame clones alone and lacks a portion of them. The data contain about 140,000 clones, 65% to 70% of them singletons. Though nominally healthy at sampling, donors likely had unrecorded immune exposures. Sequencing was done on a sample of PBMCs. This clonotype was sampled from a man between 25 and 39 years old in good health and CMV-seropositive. The chain links TRBV7-2 to TRBJ2-7; TRBD1 matches 9 bases. CDR3 protein: CASRLPGQGVYEQYF. DNA for the CDR3: TGTGCCAGCAGACTTCCGGGACAGGGAGTCTACGAGCAGTACTTC.